What follows describes a single T cell receptor beta chain. What it recognizes is unknown. This entry comes from a study of T cell responses to AZD1222 COVID-19 vaccine. The protocol was immunoSEQ multiplex PCR, while the TCRdb copy is restricted to in-frame clones and leaves out a portion. The sample has about 140,000 clones; about 92% are singletons. Study results and caveats: An increase in Spike-specific TCR breadth and depth was observed after two AZD1222 doses. Vaccine-related CD4 TCRs covered spike, predominating at 160-218 and 743-854. Donors in the cohort were predominantly white British and more often female, and clonal diversity was possibly underestimated. Nearly half of spike-specific TCRs reportedly target variant regions that are unmutated in the B.1.351 and B.1.1.7 variants.

The input for sequencing was peripheral blood, taken on day 0 of AZD1222 vaccination. The receptor was derived from an adult in good health.

CDR3 sequence: CAVRDRGILGAGNTEAFF. CDR3 in DNA: TGTGCCGTCCGGGACAGGGGGATTCTGGGAGCAGGGAACACTGAAGCTTTCTTT. V and J are TRBV10-3 and TRBJ1-1, with TRBD1 identical over 11 bases. The CDR3 extends over 18 amino acids. With 11 bases clipped from V and 1 base from J, the junction kept 18 bases outside the gene matches. Germline V CDR1 and CDR2: ENHRY, SYGVKD.